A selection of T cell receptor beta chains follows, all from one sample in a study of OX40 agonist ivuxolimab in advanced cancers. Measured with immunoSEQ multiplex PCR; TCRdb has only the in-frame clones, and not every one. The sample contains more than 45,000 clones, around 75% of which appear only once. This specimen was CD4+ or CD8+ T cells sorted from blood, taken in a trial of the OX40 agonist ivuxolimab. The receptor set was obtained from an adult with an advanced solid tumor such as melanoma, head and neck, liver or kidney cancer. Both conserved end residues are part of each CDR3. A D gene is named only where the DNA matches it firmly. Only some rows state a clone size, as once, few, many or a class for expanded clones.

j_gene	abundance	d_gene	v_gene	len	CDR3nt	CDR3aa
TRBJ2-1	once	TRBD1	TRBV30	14	TGTGCCGGAGAGGACAGGGGATACTACAATGAGCAGTTCTTC	CAGEDRGYYNEQFF
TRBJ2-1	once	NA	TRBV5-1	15	TGCGCCAGCAGCTCGGCCGGGCAAGGTACCAATGAGCAGTTCTTC	CASSSAGQGTNEQFF
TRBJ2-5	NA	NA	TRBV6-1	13	TGTGCCAGCAGTGCGGGGCCAACCTTGACCCAGTACTTC	CASSAGPTLTQYF
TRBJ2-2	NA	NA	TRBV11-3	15	TGTGCCAGCAGCCAAAAACCTAGGGGTACCGGGGAGCTGTTTTTT	CASSQKPRGTGELFF
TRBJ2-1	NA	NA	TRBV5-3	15	TGTGCCAGCAGCTTGGGTTCCTGGATGCCCCATGAGCAGTTCTTC	CASSLGSWMPHEQFF
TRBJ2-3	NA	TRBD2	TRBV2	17	TGTGCCAACGCAGAGCCTCAAGCGGGGGGGCCATCAGATACGCAGTATTTT	CANAEPQAGGPSDTQYF
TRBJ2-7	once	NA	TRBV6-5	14	TGTGCCAGCACCCGGGACATTAACTTCTACGAGCAGTACTTC	CASTRDINFYEQYF
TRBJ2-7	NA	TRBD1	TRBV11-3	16	TGTGCCAGCAGCTTGGGCTCTGGGACAGGGGGCTACGAGCAGTACTTC	CASSLGSGTGGYEQYF
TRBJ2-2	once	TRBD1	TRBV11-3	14	TGTGCCAGCAGCTTGGGACAGGCCACCGGGGAGCTGTTTTTT	CASSLGQATGELFF
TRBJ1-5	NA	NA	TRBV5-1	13	TGCGCCAGCAGCTTACAGGGTGGGCAGCCCCAGCATTTT	CASSLQGGQPQHF
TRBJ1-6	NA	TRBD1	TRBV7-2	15	TGTGCCAGCAGCGGGGGACAGTTAGGGAATTCACCCCTCCACTTT	CASSGGQLGNSPLHF
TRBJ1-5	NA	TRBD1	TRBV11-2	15	TGTGCCAGCAGTCTCTCCGGACAGGGTGGACAGCCCCAGCATTTT	CASSLSGQGGQPQHF
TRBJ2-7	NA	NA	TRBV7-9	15	TGTGCCAGCAGCTTAGGAGGGTGGTGGTCCTACGAGCAGTACTTC	CASSLGGWWSYEQYF
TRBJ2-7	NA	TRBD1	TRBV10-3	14	TGTGCCATCAGCGGTCGACAGGGGGTGTACGAGCAGTACTTC	CAISGRQGVYEQYF
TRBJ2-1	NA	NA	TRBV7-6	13	TGTGCCAGCAGCTGGTCGGGTGGGAATGAGCAGTTCTTC	CASSWSGGNEQFF
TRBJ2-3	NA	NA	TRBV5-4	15	TGTGCCAGCAGCTTGGATCCCGCCAACACAGATACGCAGTATTTT	CASSLDPANTDTQYF
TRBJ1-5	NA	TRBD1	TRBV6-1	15	TGTGCCAGTTGCCCCGGGACAGGCAACAATCAGCCCCAGCATTTT	CASCPGTGNNQPQHF
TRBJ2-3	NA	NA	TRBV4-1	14	TGCGCCAGCAGCCAGGCGAATCGGGGAGATACGCAGTATTTT	CASSQANRGDTQYF
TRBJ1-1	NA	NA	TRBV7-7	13	TGTGCTAGCAGCCCGGACGGGAACACTGAAGCTTTCTTT	CASSPDGNTEAFF
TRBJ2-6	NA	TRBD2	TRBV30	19	TGTGCCTGGAGTGTTTTTTGGACTAGCTCCCTTACGGGGGCCAACGTCCTGACTTTC	CAWSVFWTSSLTGANVLTF
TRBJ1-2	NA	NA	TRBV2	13	TGTGCCAGCAACCCGGACAGTTATTTAGGCTACACCTTC	CASNPDSYLGYTF
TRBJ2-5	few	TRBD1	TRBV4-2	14	TGTGCCAGCAGCCTCAGACAGGGCCAAGAGACCCAGTACTTC	CASSLRQGQETQYF
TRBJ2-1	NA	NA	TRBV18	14	TGTGCCAGCTCACCACGTTCTCTCTACAATGAGCAGTTCTTC	CASSPRSLYNEQFF
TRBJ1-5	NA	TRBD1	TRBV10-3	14	TGTGCCATCAGTGGCCAGGGGGCGGAACAGCCCCAGCATTTT	CAISGQGAEQPQHF
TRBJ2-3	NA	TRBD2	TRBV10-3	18	TGTGCCATCAGTGAGCGCGGGACTAGCGGGAAGGAGACAGATACGCAGTATTTT	CAISERGTSGKETDTQYF
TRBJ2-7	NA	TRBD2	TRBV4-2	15	TGTGCCAGCAGCGCCTGGACTAGCGGGAACTACGAGCAGTACTTC	CASSAWTSGNYEQYF
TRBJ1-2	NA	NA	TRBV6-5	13	TGTGCCAGCAGCCTAAGGACGGACTATGGCTACACCTTC	CASSLRTDYGYTF
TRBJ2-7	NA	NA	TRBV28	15	TGTGCCAGCAGTCGTCAGACGGGAAGCTCCTACGAGCAGTACTTC	CASSRQTGSSYEQYF
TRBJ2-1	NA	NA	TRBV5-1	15	TGCGCCAGCAGCTTGGGGGGAACAGGGTTCGATGAGCAGTTCTTC	CASSLGGTGFDEQFF
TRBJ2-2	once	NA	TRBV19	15	TGTGCCAGTAGCCAAACAGAGTTGACCACCGGGGAGCTGTTTTTT	CASSQTELTTGELFF
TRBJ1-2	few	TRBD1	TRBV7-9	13	TGTGCCAGCAGATCCTCAGACAGGGCTGGCTACACCTTC	CASRSSDRAGYTF
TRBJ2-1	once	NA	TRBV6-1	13	TGTGCCAGCGCGGACCTGACGAGCAATGAGCAGTTCTTC	CASADLTSNEQFF
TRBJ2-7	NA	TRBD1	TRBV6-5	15	TGTGCCAGCGCCCGACAGGGGCCGGGTTTCTACGAGCAGTACTTC	CASARQGPGFYEQYF
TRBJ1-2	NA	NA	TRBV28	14	TGTGCCAGCAGTGGATTAAGCCCGGGCTATGGCTACACCTTC	CASSGLSPGYGYTF
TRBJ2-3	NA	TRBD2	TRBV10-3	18	TGTGCCATCAGTCCCCACATTAGCGGGAGGGCCACCGCAGATACGCAGTATTTT	CAISPHISGRATADTQYF
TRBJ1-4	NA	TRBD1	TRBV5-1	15	TGCGCCAGCAGCTTGTGGGCAGGGGGCGATGAAAAACTGTTTTTT	CASSLWAGGDEKLFF
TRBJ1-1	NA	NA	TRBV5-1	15	TGCGCCAGCAGCTTGGTATTCGGCGCGAACACTGAAGCTTTCTTT	CASSLVFGANTEAFF
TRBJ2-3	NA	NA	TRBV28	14	TGTGCCAGCAGTTTTCCGGGGGAGCAAGATACGCAGTATTTT	CASSFPGEQDTQYF
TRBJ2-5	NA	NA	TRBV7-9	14	TGTGCCAGCAGCTTAGCCTCTAGCGTGGAGACCCAGTACTTC	CASSLASSVETQYF
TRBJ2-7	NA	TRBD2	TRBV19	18	TGTGCCAGTAGTATGAAACTGGGACTTAGCGGGGGGTTATACGAGCAGTACTTC	CASSMKLGLSGGLYEQYF
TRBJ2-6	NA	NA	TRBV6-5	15	TGTGCCAGCAGTTATAGGGACTCTGGGGCCAACGTCCTGACTTTC	CASSYRDSGANVLTF
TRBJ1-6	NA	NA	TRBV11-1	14	TGTGCCAGCACCGCGTCAGGGGATAATTCACCCCTCCACTTT	CASTASGDNSPLHF
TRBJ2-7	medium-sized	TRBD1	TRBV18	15	TGTGCCAGCTCACCACCGGGGACAGGGGGCAACGAGCAGTACTTC	CASSPPGTGGNEQYF
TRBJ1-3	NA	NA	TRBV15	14	TGTGCCACCAGCAACTGGCCAGGGCAAGGCACCATATATTTT	CATSNWPGQGTIYF
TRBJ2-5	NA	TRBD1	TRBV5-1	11	TGCGCCAGTGGGACAGGGGAGACCCAGTACTTC	CASGTGETQYF
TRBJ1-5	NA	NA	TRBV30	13	TGTGCCTGGAGTTTGGGTAAGCGACAGCCCCAGCATTTT	CAWSLGKRQPQHF
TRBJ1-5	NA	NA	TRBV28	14	TGTGCCAGCAGTGGACTCATTGTTAATCAGCCCCAGCATTTT	CASSGLIVNQPQHF
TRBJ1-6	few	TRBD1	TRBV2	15	TGTGCCAGCATACCAGCGACAGGGGGCAATTCACCCCTCCACTTT	CASIPATGGNSPLHF
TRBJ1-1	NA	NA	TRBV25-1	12	TGTGCCCCACGGGGGGGGAACACTGAAGCTTTCTTT	CAPRGGNTEAFF
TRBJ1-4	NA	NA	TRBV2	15	TGTGCCAGCACCGCTCTTGGACAGCAATATGAAAAACTGTTTTTT	CASTALGQQYEKLFF
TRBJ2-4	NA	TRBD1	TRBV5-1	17	TGCGCCCGTAATAAGGTACCGATACAGGGGGCGCTGAACATTCAGTACTTC	CARNKVPIQGALNIQYF
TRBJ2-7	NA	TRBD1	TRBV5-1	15	TGCGCCAGCAGCTTGAATGGACAGGAACTATACGAGCAGTACTTC	CASSLNGQELYEQYF
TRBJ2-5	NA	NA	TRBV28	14	TGTGCCAGCAGTTTACAAGTAGGAAAGGAGACCCAGTACTTC	CASSLQVGKETQYF